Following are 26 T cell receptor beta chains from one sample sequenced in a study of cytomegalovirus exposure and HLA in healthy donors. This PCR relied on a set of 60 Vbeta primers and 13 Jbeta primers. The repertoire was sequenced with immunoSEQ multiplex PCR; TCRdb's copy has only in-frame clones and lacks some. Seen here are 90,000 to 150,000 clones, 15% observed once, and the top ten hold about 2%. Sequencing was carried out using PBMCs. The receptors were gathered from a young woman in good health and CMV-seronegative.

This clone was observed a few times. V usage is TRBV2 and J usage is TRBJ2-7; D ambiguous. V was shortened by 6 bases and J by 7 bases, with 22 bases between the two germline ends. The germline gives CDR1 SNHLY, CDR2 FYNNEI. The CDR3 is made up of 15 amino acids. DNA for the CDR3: TGTGCCAGCAGGACAACCTTAGGTTCCCACTGGGAGCAGTACTTC. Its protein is CASRTTLGSHWEQYF.

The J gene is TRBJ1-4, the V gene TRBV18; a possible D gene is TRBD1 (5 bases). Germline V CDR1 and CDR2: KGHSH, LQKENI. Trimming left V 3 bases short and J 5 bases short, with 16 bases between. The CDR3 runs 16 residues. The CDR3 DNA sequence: TGTGCCAGCTCACCGATTGACAGCGGGAAAAATGAAAAACTGTTTTTT. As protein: CASSPIDSGKNEKLFF. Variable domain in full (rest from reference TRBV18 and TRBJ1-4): NAGVMQNPRHLVRRRGQEARLRCSPMKGHSHVYWYRQLPEEGLKFMVYLQKENIIDESGMPKERFSAEFPKEGPSILRIQQVVRGDSAAYFCASSPIDSGKNEKLFFGSGTQLSVL.

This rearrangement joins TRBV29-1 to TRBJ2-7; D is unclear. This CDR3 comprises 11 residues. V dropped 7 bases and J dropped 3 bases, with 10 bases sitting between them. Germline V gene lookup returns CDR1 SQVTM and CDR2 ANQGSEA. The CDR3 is CSGLQDYEQYF. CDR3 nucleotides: TGCAGCGGTCTTCAGGACTACGAGCAGTACTTC.

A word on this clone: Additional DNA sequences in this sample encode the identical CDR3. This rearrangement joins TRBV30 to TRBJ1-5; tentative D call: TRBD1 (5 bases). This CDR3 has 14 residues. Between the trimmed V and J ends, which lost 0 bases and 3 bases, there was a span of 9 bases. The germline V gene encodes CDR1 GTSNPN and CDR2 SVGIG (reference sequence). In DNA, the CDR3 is TGTGCCTGGAGTGTGGGGCCGATCAATCAGCCCCAGCATTTT. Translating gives CAWSVGPINQPQHF.

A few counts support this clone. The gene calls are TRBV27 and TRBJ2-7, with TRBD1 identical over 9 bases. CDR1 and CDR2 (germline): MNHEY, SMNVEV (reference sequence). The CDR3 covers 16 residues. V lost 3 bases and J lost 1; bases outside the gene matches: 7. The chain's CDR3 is CASSFSSGTGSYEQYF. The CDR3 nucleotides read TGTGCCAGCAGTTTTTCATCCGGGACAGGGTCCTACGAGCAGTACTTC.

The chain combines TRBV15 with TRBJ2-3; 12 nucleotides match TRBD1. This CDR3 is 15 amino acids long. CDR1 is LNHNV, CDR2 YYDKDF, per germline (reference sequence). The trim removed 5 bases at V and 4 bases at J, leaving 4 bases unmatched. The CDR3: CATSGDRGLADTQYF. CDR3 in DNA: TGTGCCACCAGCGGGGACAGGGGGCTCGCAGATACGCAGTATTTT.

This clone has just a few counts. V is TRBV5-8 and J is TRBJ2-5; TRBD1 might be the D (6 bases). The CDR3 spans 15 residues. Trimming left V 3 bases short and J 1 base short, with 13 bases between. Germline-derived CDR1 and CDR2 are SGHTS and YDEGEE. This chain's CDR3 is CASSSGRTVQETQYF. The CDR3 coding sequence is TGTGCCAGCAGCTCGGGAAGGACAGTCCAAGAGACCCAGTACTTC.

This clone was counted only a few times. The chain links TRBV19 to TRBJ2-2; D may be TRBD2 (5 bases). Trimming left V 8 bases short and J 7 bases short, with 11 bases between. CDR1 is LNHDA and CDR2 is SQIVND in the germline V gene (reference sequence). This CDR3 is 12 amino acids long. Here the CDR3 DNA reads TGTGCCAGTTGGCGGGTCGGCGGGGAGCTGTTTTTT. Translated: CASWRVGGELFF.

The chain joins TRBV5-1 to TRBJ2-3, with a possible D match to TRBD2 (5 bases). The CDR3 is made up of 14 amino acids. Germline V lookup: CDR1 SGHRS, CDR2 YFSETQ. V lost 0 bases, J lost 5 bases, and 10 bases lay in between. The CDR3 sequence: CASSLEPSRDTQYF. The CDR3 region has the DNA TGCGCCAGCAGCTTGGAGCCTAGCCGAGATACGCAGTATTTT.

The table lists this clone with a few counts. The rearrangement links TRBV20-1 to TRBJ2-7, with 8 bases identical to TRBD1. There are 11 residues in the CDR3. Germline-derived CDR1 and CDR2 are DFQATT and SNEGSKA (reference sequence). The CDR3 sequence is CRADRGYEQYF. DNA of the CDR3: TGCAGAGCTGACAGGGGCTACGAGCAGTACTTC.

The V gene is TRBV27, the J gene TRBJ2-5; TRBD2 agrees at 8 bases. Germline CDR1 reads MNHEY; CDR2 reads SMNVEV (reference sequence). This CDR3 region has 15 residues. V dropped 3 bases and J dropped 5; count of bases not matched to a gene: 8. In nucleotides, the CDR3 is TGTGCCAGCAGTTTGGGGAGCGGGAGTTGGGAGACCCAGTACTTC. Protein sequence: CASSLGSGSWETQYF.

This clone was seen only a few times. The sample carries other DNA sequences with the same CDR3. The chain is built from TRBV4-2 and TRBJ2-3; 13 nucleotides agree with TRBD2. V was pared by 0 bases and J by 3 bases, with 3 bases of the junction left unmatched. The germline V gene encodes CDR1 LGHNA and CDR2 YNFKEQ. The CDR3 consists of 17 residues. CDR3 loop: CASSQDQLAGGTDTQYF. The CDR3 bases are TGTGCCAGCAGCCAAGATCAACTAGCGGGGGGGACAGATACGCAGTATTTT.

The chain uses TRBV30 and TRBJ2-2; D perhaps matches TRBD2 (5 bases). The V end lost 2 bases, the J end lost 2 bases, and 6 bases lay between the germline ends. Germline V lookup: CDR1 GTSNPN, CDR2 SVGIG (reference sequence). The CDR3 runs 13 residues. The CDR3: CAWSTSNTGELFF. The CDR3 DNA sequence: TGTGCCTGGAGTACTAGTAACACCGGGGAGCTGTTTTTT. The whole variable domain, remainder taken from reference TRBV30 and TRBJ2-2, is SQTIHQWPATLVQPVGSPLSLECTVEGTSNPNLYWYRQAAGRGLQLLFYSVGIGQISSEVPQNLSASRPQDRQFILSSKKLLLSDSGFYLCAWSTSNTGELFFGEGSRLTVL.

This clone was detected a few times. CDR3 residues: CASSVDERREGYTF. The CDR3 bases are TGTGCCAGCAGCGTAGACGAGAGGAGGGAGGGCTACACCTTC. V usage is TRBV7-2 and J usage is TRBJ1-2; D is uncertain. This CDR3 region has 14 residues. Germline CDR1 and CDR2: SGHTA and FQGNSA. V lost 5 bases and J 8 bases, leaving 18 bases between the germline ends.

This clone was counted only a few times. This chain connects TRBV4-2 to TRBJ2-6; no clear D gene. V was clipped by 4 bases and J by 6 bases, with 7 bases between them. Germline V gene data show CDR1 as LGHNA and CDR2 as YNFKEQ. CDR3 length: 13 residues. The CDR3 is CASSPGEANVLTF. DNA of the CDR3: TGTGCCAGCAGCCCCGGAGAGGCCAACGTCCTGACTTTC.

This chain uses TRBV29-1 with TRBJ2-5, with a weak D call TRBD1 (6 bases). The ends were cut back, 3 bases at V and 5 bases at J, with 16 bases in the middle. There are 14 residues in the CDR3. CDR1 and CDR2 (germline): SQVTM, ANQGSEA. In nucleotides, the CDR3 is TGCAGCGTTGATGCAGGGGTTTTATCGGAGACCCAGTACTTC. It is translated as CSVDAGVLSETQYF.

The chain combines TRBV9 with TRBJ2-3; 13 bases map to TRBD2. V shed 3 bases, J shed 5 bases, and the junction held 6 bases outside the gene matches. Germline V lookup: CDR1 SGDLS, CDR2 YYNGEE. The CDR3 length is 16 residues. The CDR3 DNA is TGTGCCAGCAGCGCGAGGACTAGCGGGAGAGTAGATACGCAGTATTTT. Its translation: CASSARTSGRVDTQYF.

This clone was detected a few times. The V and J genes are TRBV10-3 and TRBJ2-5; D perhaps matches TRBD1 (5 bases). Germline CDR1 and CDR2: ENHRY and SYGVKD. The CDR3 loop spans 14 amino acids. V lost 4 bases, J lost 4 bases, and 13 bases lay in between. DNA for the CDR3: TGTGCCATCAGTGGGGGCAGGAAGGGAGAGACCCAGTACTTC. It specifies CAISGGRKGETQYF.

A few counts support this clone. The CDR3 DNA reads as TGTGCCAGCAGCGTGGACAGGGGTTCAGCGGGCCACCGAGGGGCCCAGTACTTC. This sequence encodes CASSVDRGSAGHRGAQYF. The V gene is TRBV9, the J gene TRBJ2-5; the match to TRBD1 covers 9 bases. In germline, CDR1 is SGDLS, CDR2 YYNGEE. V shed 2 bases, J shed 9 bases, and the junction held 20 bases outside the gene matches. CDR3 length: 18 residues.

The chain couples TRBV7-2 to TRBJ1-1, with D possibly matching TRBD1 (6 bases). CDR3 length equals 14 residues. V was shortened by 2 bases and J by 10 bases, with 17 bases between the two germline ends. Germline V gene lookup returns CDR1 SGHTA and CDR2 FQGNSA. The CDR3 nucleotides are TGTGCCAGCAGCTTACATCCGGGGGGGCTCGGAGCTTTCTTT. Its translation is CASSLHPGGLGAFF.

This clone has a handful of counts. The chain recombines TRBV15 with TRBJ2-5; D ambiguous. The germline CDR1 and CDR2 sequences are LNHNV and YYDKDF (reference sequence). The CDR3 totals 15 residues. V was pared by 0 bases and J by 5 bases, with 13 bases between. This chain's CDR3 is CATSRDGNAGETQYF. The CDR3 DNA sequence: TGTGCCACCAGCAGAGATGGTAACGCCGGGGAGACCCAGTACTTC.

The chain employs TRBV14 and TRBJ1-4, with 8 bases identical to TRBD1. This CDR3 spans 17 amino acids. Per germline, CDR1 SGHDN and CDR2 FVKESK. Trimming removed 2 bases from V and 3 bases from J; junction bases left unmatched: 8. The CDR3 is CASSQMPQGASNEKLFF. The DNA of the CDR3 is TGTGCCAGCAGCCAAATGCCGCAGGGGGCTTCTAATGAAAAACTGTTTTTT.

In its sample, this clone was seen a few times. CDR3 sequence: CASSRGQGGEKLFF. DNA of the CDR3: TGCGCCAGCAGCCGGGGACAGGGGGGAGAAAAACTGTTTTTT. This chain joins TRBV4-3 and TRBJ1-4, with TRBD1 identical over 11 bases. Germline trimming cut 4 bases from V and 8 bases from J; bases unmatched to any gene: 3. The CDR3 spans 14 residues. Per the germline V gene, CDR1 is LGHNA and CDR2 is YSLEER.

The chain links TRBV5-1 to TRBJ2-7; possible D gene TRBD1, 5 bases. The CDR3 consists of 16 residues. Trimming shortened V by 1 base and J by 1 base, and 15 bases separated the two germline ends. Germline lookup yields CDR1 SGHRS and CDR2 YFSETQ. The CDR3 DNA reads TGCGCCAGCAGCTTGCGAAGGCAGGGTTTATCCTACGAGCAGTACTTC. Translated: CASSLRRQGLSYEQYF.

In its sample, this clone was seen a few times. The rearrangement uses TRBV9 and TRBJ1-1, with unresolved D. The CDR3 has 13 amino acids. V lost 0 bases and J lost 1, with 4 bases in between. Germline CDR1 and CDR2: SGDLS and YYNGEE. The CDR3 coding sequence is TGTGCCAGCAGCGTAGGCAGGAACACTGAAGCTTTCTTT. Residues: CASSVGRNTEAFF.

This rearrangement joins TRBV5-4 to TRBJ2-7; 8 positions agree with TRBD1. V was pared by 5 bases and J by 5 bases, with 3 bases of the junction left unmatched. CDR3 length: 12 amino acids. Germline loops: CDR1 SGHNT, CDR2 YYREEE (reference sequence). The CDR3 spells CASSKQGDEQYF. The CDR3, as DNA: TGTGCCAGCAGTAAACAGGGGGACGAGCAGTACTTC.